The clone carrying this T cell receptor beta chain was seen repeatedly, ten times or more. The antigen remains undetermined. Authors of the study amplified TCR beta CDR3 regions from RNA transcripts. The HTBI primer set drove a first-round RT-PCR of the TCR CDR3. Each CDR3 protein is one row after TCRdb ran MiXCR on the multiplex PCR reads. The data show 500,000 to 650,000 distinct CDR3 sequences, about 14% seen once. CDR3 length: 17 amino acids. Looked up from germline, CDR1 is MGHRA and CDR2 is YSYEKL. The V and J ends lost 1 base and 1 base respectively, with 14 bases between them. This sample is drawn from a study of T cells in Graves' hyperthyroidism and ophthalmopathy. The study enrolled patients aged 18 to 65 with newly diagnosed hyperthyroidism of under 2 months' duration. Findings and limits, study-wide: Progression to ophthalmopathy was predicted a median of approximately 6.4 months early.

The chain links TRBV4-1 to TRBJ2-1, with D perhaps TRBD1 (6 bases). This sequence was found in a woman between 40 and 50 years old with Graves' hyperthyroidism. The sample was blood. Here the CDR3 reads CASSQAQGRNSYNEQFF. The CDR3 DNA reads as TGCGCCAGCAGCCAAGCTCAGGGGAGAAATTCCTACAATGAGCAGTTCTTC.